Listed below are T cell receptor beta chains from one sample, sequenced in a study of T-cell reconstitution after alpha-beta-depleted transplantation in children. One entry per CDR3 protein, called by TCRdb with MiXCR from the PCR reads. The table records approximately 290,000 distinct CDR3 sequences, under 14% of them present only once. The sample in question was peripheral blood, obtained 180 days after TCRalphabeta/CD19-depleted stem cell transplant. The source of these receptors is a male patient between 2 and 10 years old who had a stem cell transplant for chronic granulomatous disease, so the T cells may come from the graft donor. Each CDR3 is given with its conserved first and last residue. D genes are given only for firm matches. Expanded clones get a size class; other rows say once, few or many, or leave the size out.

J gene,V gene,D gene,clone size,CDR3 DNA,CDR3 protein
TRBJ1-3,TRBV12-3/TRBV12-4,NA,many,TGTGCCAGCAGTTTCGGCAGGACCCTTGCCACCATATATTTT,CASSFGRTLATIYF
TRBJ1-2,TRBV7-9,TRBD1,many,TGTGCCAGCAGCCGCGGACAGGGTGTCGGCTACACCTTC,CASSRGQGVGYTF
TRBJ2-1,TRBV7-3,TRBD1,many,TGTGCCAGCAGTACGGGACAGGGGTTTAGCGATGAGCAGTTCTTC,CASSTGQGFSDEQFF
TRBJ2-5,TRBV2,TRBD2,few,TGTGCCAGCAGCCCGACGGGACTAGTACTTACAGAGACCCAGTACTTC,CASSPTGLVLTETQYF
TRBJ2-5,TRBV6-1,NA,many,TGTGCCACCTTTGGGGCGGAGCAAGAGACCCAGTACTTC,CATFGAEQETQYF
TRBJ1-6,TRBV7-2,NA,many,TGTGCCAGCAGCTTATTCGGTACAGGCGCCTATAATTCACCCCTCCACTTT,CASSLFGTGAYNSPLHF
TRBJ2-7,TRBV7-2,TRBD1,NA,TGTGCCAGCAGCCTGGGACAGGATTACGAGCTGTACTTC,CASSLGQDYELYF
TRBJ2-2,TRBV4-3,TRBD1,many,TGCGCCAGCAGCCAAGCTTTCGGGACAGCGAACACCGGGGAGCTGTTTTTT,CASSQAFGTANTGELFF
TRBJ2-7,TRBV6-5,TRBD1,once,TGTGCCAGCAGTTACTTCCAGGGGGCGGGGGAGCAGTACTTC,CASSYFQGAGEQYF
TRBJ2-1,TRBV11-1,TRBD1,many,TGTGCCAGCAGCCCAGGACAGGGGGCCGCCTACAATGAGCAGTTCTTC,CASSPGQGAAYNEQFF
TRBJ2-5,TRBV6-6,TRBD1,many,TGTGCCAGCTTTATGACAGGGGGGAAGACCCAGTACTTC,CASFMTGGKTQYF
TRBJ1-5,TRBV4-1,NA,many,TGCGCCAGCAGCCAAGATGTGGTCAGGGGAAATCAGCCCCAGCATTTT,CASSQDVVRGNQPQHF
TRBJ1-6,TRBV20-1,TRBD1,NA,TGCAGTGCTAGGGTGGGACAGGGCGTAAATTCACCCCTCCACTTT,CSARVGQGVNSPLHF
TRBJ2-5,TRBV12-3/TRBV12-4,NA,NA,TGTGCCAGCACCCAGCGTGGCAGCGTTGCCCAGTACTTC,CASTQRGSVAQYF
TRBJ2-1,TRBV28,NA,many,TGTGCCAGCAGGGGACGGACGAACAATGAGCAGTTCTTC,CASRGRTNNEQFF
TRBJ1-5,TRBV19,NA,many,TGTGCCAGTACCCAGGGGTTTCAGCCCCAGCATTTT,CASTQGFQPQHF
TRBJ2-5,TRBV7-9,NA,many,TGTGCCAGCAGCTTAGAGAAGGGAAATCGTCAAGAGACCCAGTACTTC,CASSLEKGNRQETQYF
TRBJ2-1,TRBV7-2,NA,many,TGTGCCAGCCCCAAGTCGAGACTTCAAGGTGGGCAGTTCTTC,CASPKSRLQGGQFF
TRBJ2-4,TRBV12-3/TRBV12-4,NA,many,TGTGCCAGCACTTATGGACAGTCTAACATTCAGTACTTC,CASTYGQSNIQYF
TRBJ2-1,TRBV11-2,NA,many,TGTGCCAGCAGCTTAATAGCTGGCGCGGTAAGCTCCTACAATGAGCAGTTCTTC,CASSLIAGAVSSYNEQFF
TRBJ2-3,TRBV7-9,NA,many,TGTGCCAGCAGCTTGATGGGCACAGATACGCAGTATTTT,CASSLMGTDTQYF
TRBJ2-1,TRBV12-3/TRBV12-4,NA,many,TGTGCCAGCAGTCCAGCCCGGGTCGAGCAGTTCTTC,CASSPARVEQFF
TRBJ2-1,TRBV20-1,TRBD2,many,TGCAGTGCGCCCCGGACTAGCGGGAGGTACAATGAGCAGTTCTTC,CSAPRTSGRYNEQFF
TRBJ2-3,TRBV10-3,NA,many,TGTGCCATCAGTGAGTCTGTCAGGACGCAGTATTTT,CAISESVRTQYF
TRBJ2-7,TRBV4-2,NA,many,TGTGCCAGCAGCCCAGACCCCGGAGGCTCCTACGAGCAGTACTTC,CASSPDPGGSYEQYF
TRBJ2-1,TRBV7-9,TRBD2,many,TGTGCCAGCAGTCCGGCTAGCGGGAAGGTATCCTACAATGAGCAGTTCTTC,CASSPASGKVSYNEQFF
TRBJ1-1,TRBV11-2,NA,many,TGTGCCAGCAGCTTAGCAGGGGATCACACTGAAGCTTTCTTT,CASSLAGDHTEAFF
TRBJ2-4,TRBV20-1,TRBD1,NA,TGCAGTGCTAGAGATCTGGGGGAACAGGGGGCTGGATGGGACATTCAGTACTTC,CSARDLGEQGAGWDIQYF
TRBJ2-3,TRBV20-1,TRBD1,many,TGCAGTGCTAGAGCCACAGGGGGATGGACAGATACGCAGTATTTT,CSARATGGWTDTQYF
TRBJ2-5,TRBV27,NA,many,TGTGCCAGCAGGGAGGGACAGACCCAGTACTTC,CASREGQTQYF
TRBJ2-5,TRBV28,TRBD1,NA,TGTGCCAGCAGTTTAGGGACAGCCCAAAAAGAGACCCAGTACTTC,CASSLGTAQKETQYF
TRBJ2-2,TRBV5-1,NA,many,TGCGCCAGCAGCCCGGACTTGGCCGGGGAGCTGTTTTTT,CASSPDLAGELFF
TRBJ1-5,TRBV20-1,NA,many,TGCAGTGCTGTAAACAGGGTAGAAAGTCAGCCCCAGCATTTT,CSAVNRVESQPQHF